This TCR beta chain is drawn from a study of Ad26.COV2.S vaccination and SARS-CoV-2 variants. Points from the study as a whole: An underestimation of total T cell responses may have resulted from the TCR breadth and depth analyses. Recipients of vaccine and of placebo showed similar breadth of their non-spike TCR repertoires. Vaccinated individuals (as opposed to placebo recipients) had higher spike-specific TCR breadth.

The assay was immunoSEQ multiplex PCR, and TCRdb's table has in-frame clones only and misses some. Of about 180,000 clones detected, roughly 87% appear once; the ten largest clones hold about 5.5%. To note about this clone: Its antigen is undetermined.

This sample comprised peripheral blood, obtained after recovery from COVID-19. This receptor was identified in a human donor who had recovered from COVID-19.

DNA for the CDR3: TGTGCCAGCAAGGGGAACACTGAAGCTTTCTTT. This codes for CASKGNTEAFF. The V call is TRBV7-9, the J call TRBJ1-1; D is undetermined. V was trimmed by 7 bases and J by 1 base, leaving 4 bases between them. Germline loops: CDR1 SEHNR, CDR2 FQNEAQ (reference sequence). The CDR3 spans 11 residues. Variable domain in full (rest from reference TRBV7-9 and TRBJ1-1): DTGVSQNPRHKITKRGQNVTFRCDPISEHNRLYWYRQTLGQGPEFLTYFQNEAQLEKSRLLSDRFSAERPKGSFSTLEIQRTEQGDSAMYLCASKGNTEAFFGQGTRLTVV.